The rows below give T cell receptor beta chains drawn from one sample of a study of T-cell memory formation after mild COVID-19. MiXCR, run by TCRdb on the 5' RACE reads, gives a single entry per CDR3 protein. Of just under 550,000 distinct CDR3 sequences detected, roughly 22% appear once; the ten largest clones hold approximately 12%. Sequencing was done on a sample of PBMCs or a T cell subset sorted from them (not recorded which). The receptors originated from an adult woman who had mild COVID-19 (a few samples of this study predate the infection). Cell type and time point are not known. CDR3s include the opening cysteine and the closing phenylalanine or tryptophan.

>TRBJ1-2|14|TRBV5-1
CASRFVAGDYGYTF
>TRBJ2-1|13|TRBV20-1
CSARGPGLNEQFF
>TRBJ2-7|13|TRBV5-1
CASSTTGVDEQYF
>TRBJ2-1|21|TRBV20-1
CSARGSSSGTSGRSSYNEQFF
>TRBJ2-7|15|TRBV6-5
CASSYPGTDPYEQYF
>TRBJ2-1|15|TRBV12-3/TRBV12-4
CASSFAEVAYNEQFF
>TRBJ2-2|18|TRBV4-2
CASSQVQFKGTNTGELFF
>TRBJ2-1|16|TRBV5-1
CASSWARDRVRNEQFF
>TRBJ2-2|16|TRBV5-1
CASSPVEVSNTGELFF
>TRBJ1-2|13|TRBV7-9
CASSLRDIHGYTF
>TRBJ2-2|16|TRBV4-1
CASSFPGTGGTGELFF
>TRBJ2-7|15|TRBV19
CASSIGGTGPYEQYF
>TRBJ2-5|13|TRBV7-9
CASSLGYLGSQYF
>TRBJ2-1|14|TRBV6-2/TRBV6-3
CASSYGLDYNEQFF